What follows are 27 T cell receptor beta chains derived from one specimen sequenced in a study of radiotherapy plus CTLA-4 blockade in lung cancer. Only in-frame clones appear in the TCRdb table, and some are missing; sequencing was by immunoSEQ multiplex PCR. Among about 62,000 clones, approximately 76% were seen once, and the ten largest hold about 3%. Sequencing used peripheral blood, obtained from a patient treated with radiotherapy plus ipilimumab. The receptors stem from a human donor with non-small cell lung cancer who had a complete response to radiotherapy plus ipilimumab.

This rearrangement joins TRBV30 to TRBJ2-5; 13 nucleotides agree with TRBD2. The junction had 10 bases not matched to a gene; V was cut back by 5 bases and J by 4 bases. Germline-derived CDR1 and CDR2 are GTSNPN and SVGIG (reference sequence). This CDR3 is 16 amino acids long. CDR3 residues: CAWDHGLAGARETQYF. The CDR3 DNA reads TGTGCCTGGGATCACGGACTAGCGGGGGCCCGAGAGACCCAGTACTTC. The variable domain in full, completed from reference TRBV30 and TRBJ2-5, reads SQTIHQWPATLVQPVGSPLSLECTVEGTSNPNLYWYRQAAGRGLQLLFYSVGIGQISSEVPQNLSASRPQDRQFILSSKKLLLSDSGFYLCAWDHGLAGARETQYFGPGTRLLVL.

This rearrangement joins TRBV6-1 to TRBJ1-4; maybe TRBD1 (5 bases). Per germline, CDR1 MNHNS and CDR2 SASEGT. This CDR3 region has 15 residues. V shed 0 bases and J shed 5 bases, with 10 bases lying between them. The CDR3 loop is CASSEAQGGNEKLFF. The DNA of the CDR3 is TGTGCCAGCAGTGAAGCCCAGGGAGGAAATGAAAAACTGTTTTTT.

The chain is built from TRBV7-2 and TRBJ1-5; D is perhaps TRBD1 (6 bases). The CDR3 extends over 15 amino acids. The germline V gene encodes CDR1 SGHTA and CDR2 FQGNSA. The V and J ends lost 5 bases and 0 bases respectively, with 11 bases between them. This CDR3 reads CASSPGASSNQPQHF. DNA of the CDR3: TGTGCCAGCAGCCCAGGGGCATCTAGCAATCAGCCCCAGCATTTT.

The rearrangement uses TRBV11-2 and TRBJ1-1; 9 nucleotides match TRBD1. The CDR3 covers 17 residues. The germline V gene has CDR1 SGHAT and CDR2 FQNNGV. Germline trimming cut 5 bases from V and 5 bases from J; bases unmatched to any gene: 15. DNA of the CDR3: TGTGCCAGCAGCCAGGGGTTCACCGGGACAGGGAAGACTGAAGCTTTCTTT. It encodes CASSQGFTGTGKTEAFF. Full variable domain (outside the CDR3, taken from reference TRBV11-2 and TRBJ1-1): EAGVAQSPRYKIIEKRQSVAFWCNPISGHATLYWYQQILGQGPKLLIQFQNNGVVDDSQLPKDRFSAERLKGVDSTLKIQPAKLEDSAVYLCASSQGFTGTGKTEAFFGQGTRLTVV.

This clone was counted between two and nine times. This sequence joins TRBV5-1 and TRBJ2-5; 8 bases are shared with TRBD2. The J call may be faulty, since TRBJ2-7 better matches the DNA end. CDR3 length: 15 amino acids. Germline values: CDR1 SGHRS, CDR2 YFSETQ. CDR3 residues: CASSLWSGGVYEQYF. The CDR3 DNA is TGCGCCAGCAGCTTGTGGTCGGGAGGGGTCTACGAGCAGTACTTC.

The rearrangement joins TRBV7-6 to TRBJ2-7, with a tentative D call TRBD1 (6 bases). This CDR3 contains 16 residues. V was clipped by 4 bases and J by 3 bases, with 19 bases between them. Germline V gene data show CDR1 as SGHVS and CDR2 as FNYEAQ. This CDR3 is CASSSSGTTNFYEQYF. The CDR3, as DNA: TGTGCCAGCAGCTCGTCCGGGACAACAAACTTCTACGAGCAGTACTTC.

The chain recombines TRBV11-2 with TRBJ1-3; TRBD1 aligns across 8 bases. Losses at the gene ends were 5 bases for V and 2 bases for J; bases not matched to a gene: 8. Germline assignment: CDR1 SGHAT and CDR2 FQNNGV. This CDR3 spans 16 amino acids. CDR3 DNA sequence: TGTGCCAGCAGCGTTCGACAGGGGTCGACTGGAAACACCATATATTTT. Translated: CASSVRQGSTGNTIYF.

Concerning this clone: Its ends do not fully match the called genes, so a read error is possible. The V gene is TRBV7-9, the J gene TRBJ2-7, with a tentative D call TRBD1 (6 bases). This CDR3 is 17 amino acids long. Looked up from germline, CDR1 is SEHNR and CDR2 is FQNEAQ (reference sequence). The CDR3 DNA sequence: TGTGCCAGCAACTTAGCTTTCGGGACAAGCATTTACTACGAGCAGTACTTC. Translating gives CASNLAFGTSIYYEQYF.

The sample holds a few counts of this clone. The V gene is TRBV7-9, the J gene TRBJ1-2, with 9 bases fitting TRBD1. CDR3 length: 17 residues. With V trimmed by 5 bases and J by 1 base, 11 bases remained unmatched. In germline, CDR1 is SEHNR, CDR2 FQNEAQ (reference sequence). This CDR3 reads CASSPTGTGRGNYGYTF. In DNA form, the CDR3 reads TGTGCCAGCAGCCCAACCGGGACAGGGCGCGGTAACTATGGCTACACCTTC.

The V gene is TRBV27, the J gene TRBJ1-5; 9 bases are shared with TRBD1. The CDR3 contains 14 residues. CDR1 and CDR2 from the germline V gene are MNHEY and SMNVEV (reference sequence). V was pared by 5 bases and J by 6 bases, with 5 bases of the junction left unmatched. The CDR3 region has the DNA TGTGCCAGCAGTGAACAGGGGGCAGGTCAGCCCCAGCATTTT. It codes for CASSEQGAGQPQHF.

The CDR3 spells CASSLETGVHEQFF. In nucleotides, the CDR3 is TGCGCCAGCAGCTTGGAGACGGGGGTCCATGAGCAGTTCTTC. The chain uses TRBV5-1 and TRBJ2-1, with D possibly matching TRBD2 (6 bases). The CDR3 extends over 14 amino acids. Germline CDR1 and CDR2: SGHRS and YFSETQ. The V end lost 0 bases, the J end lost 8 bases, and 12 bases lay between the germline ends.

The chain recombines TRBV29-1 with TRBJ2-7; possible D gene TRBD1, 6 bases. The germline V gene encodes CDR1 SQVTM and CDR2 ANQGSEA. This CDR3 region has 12 residues. Trimming took off 8 bases at V and 2 bases at J, with 13 bases between the two ends. The CDR3 DNA reads as TGCAGCATAAGGACAGCAGCCTACGAGCAGTACTTC. Amino acid sequence: CSIRTAAYEQYF.

The V gene is TRBV5-5, the J gene TRBJ2-5; D not resolved. The DNA matches TRBJ2-7 better at its end, which makes the J call doubtful. This CDR3 comprises 12 residues. CDR1 and CDR2 from the germline V gene are SGHKS and YYEKEE (reference sequence). The CDR3 nucleotides read TGTGCCAGCAGCTTGGTAACTTACGAGCAGTACTTC. Its translation: CASSLVTYEQYF.

The J gene is TRBJ2-1, the V gene TRBV6-5; TRBD2 agrees at 8 bases. Germline V gene lookup returns CDR1 MNHEY and CDR2 SVGAGI. CDR3 length: 14 amino acids. V lost 7 bases, J lost 8 bases, and 10 bases stayed unmatched. The CDR3 sequence: CASIGLAGSDEQFF. CDR3 sequence (DNA): TGTGCCAGCATTGGGCTAGCGGGCTCGGATGAGCAGTTCTTC.

This sequence joins TRBV5-1 and TRBJ1-2; D remains ambiguous. V shed 4 bases and J shed 4 bases, with 14 bases lying between them. Looked up from germline, CDR1 is SGHRS and CDR2 is YFSETQ. The CDR3 covers 14 residues. The CDR3 nucleotides are TGCGCCAGCAGCCTGGTGACTCAAAGCTATGGCTACACCTTC. Translated: CASSLVTQSYGYTF.

This clone has only one observation. The chain employs TRBV7-3 and TRBJ1-4; 7 bases align to TRBD1. Germline V gene lookup returns CDR1 SGHTA and CDR2 FQGTGA. CDR3 length: 20 amino acids. The J segment lost 7 bases and the V segment lost 0 bases, leaving 20 bases of the junction unmatched. The CDR3: CASSLTFAVLRGPFVEKLFF. The CDR3 bases are TGTGCCAGCAGCTTAACGTTCGCTGTCTTAAGGGGGCCCTTTGTTGAAAAACTGTTTTTT.

The genes are TRBV20-1 and TRBJ1-1; 8 bases are a match to TRBD1. Trimming at V came to 6 bases and at J to 8 bases, leaving 5 bases not matched to a gene. Germline V lookup: CDR1 DFQATT, CDR2 SNEGSKA (reference sequence). This CDR3 is built from 11 residues. DNA for the CDR3: TGCAGTGCCTACCCAGGGGGCGAAGCTTTCTTT. It encodes CSAYPGGEAFF.

This clone is judged medium-sized. The chain joins TRBV28 to TRBJ1-2; D is possibly TRBD1 (5 bases). The CDR3 totals 13 residues. Trimming left V 7 bases short and J 7 bases short, with 16 bases between. Germline V gives CDR1 MDHEN, CDR2 SYDVKM. CDR3 nucleotide sequence: TGTGCCAGCATGAGGGGCGCGGGATCTGGCTACACCTTC. Encoded protein: CASMRGAGSGYTF.

The sample holds a few counts of this clone. The V and J genes are TRBV11-2 and TRBJ2-4; 7 bases map to TRBD1. Trimming took 3 bases from V and 1 from J; bases not matched to a gene: 12. This CDR3 contains 18 residues. In germline, CDR1 is SGHAT, CDR2 FQNNGV. The CDR3 loop is CASSLRWQGVWAKNIQYF. Written as DNA, the CDR3 is TGTGCCAGCAGCTTGAGGTGGCAGGGGGTTTGGGCCAAAAACATTCAGTACTTC.

In this sample, this clone turned up a few times. Other DNA sequences in this sample translate to the same CDR3. The chain joins TRBV7-3 to TRBJ2-1; D might be TRBD2 (5 bases). This CDR3 is 15 amino acids long. The V end lost 2 bases, the J end lost 1 base, and 9 bases lay between the germline ends. Germline V gene lookup returns CDR1 SGHTA and CDR2 FQGTGA. CDR3: CASSLLAGSYNEQFF. DNA of the CDR3: TGTGCCAGCAGCTTACTGGCGGGTTCCTACAATGAGCAGTTCTTC.

This clone was found a few times. The genes are TRBV5-6 and TRBJ2-2; D ambiguous. With 7 bases removed from V and 4 bases from J, the gap between germline ends came to 23 bases. The CDR3 is 17 amino acids. Germline V gene lookup returns CDR1 SGHDT and CDR2 YYEEEE. CDR3 DNA: TGTGCCAGCTCCGATACACCTGGGTATAGAGGCACCGGGGAGCTGTTTTTT. It codes for CASSDTPGYRGTGELFF.

The chain employs TRBV11-2 and TRBJ2-7; D not certain. Germline CDR1 reads SGHAT; CDR2 reads FQNNGV. V was cut by 1 base and J by 4 bases, with 11 bases left in between. The CDR3 is 14 residues long. The CDR3 bases are TGTGCCAGCAGCTTAGTAGCCACATCTTACGAGCAGTACTTC. Amino acid sequence: CASSLVATSYEQYF.

The genes are TRBV28 and TRBJ2-5; 13 bases map to TRBD2. The CDR3 is made up of 17 amino acids. J was trimmed by 6 bases and V by 5 bases; bases with no gene match: 12. Germline V gene sequence: CDR1 MDHEN, CDR2 SYDVKM. CDR3 DNA sequence: TGTGCCAGCAGTCTCGAATGGACTAGCGGGAGTAAAAAGACCCAGTACTTC. This gives the protein CASSLEWTSGSKKTQYF.

This chain uses TRBV2 with TRBJ2-1, with D possibly matching TRBD1 (6 bases). The CDR3 sequence is 14 residues long. In germline, CDR1 is SNHLY, CDR2 FYNNEI. V was cut by 5 bases and J by 8 bases, with 16 bases left in between. CDR3 protein: CASSPRGTKYEQFF. Written as DNA, the CDR3 is TGTGCCAGCAGTCCGAGGGGGACAAAGTATGAGCAGTTCTTC.

This clone turned up a few times. The CDR3 DNA is TGTGCCAGCAGCCACGGGACAGGGTTAGATACGCAGTATTTT. Protein: CASSHGTGLDTQYF. This chain joins TRBV28 and TRBJ2-3; TRBD1 matches 9 bases. The V segment lost 6 bases and the J segment 5 bases; nucleotides outside the gene matches: 6. This CDR3 region has 14 residues. Germline CDR1 and CDR2: MDHEN and SYDVKM. Using reference TRBV28 and TRBJ2-3 for the parts outside the CDR3, the full variable domain is DVKVTQSSRYLVKRTGEKVFLECVQDMDHENMFWYRQDPGLGLRLIYFSYDVKMKEKGDIPEGYSVSREKKERFSLILESASTNQTSMYLCASSHGTGLDTQYFGPGTRLTVL.

The chain links TRBV28 to TRBJ1-2; 9 bases align to TRBD1. CDR1 and CDR2 (germline): MDHEN, SYDVKM. V was pared by 5 bases and J by 5 bases, with 9 bases of the junction left unmatched. The CDR3 extends over 15 amino acids. The CDR3 DNA is TGTGCCAGCAGTCCCGGGATTGGACAGGGGTATGGCTACACCTTC. Protein sequence: CASSPGIGQGYGYTF.

The chain uses TRBV19 and TRBJ2-7, with 8 nucleotides matching TRBD1. Looked up from germline, CDR1 is LNHDA and CDR2 is SQIVND (reference sequence). After removal of 4 bases from V and 2 bases from J, the junction contained 7 bases not matched to a gene. The CDR3 length is 15 residues. The CDR3 region is CASSTLGQGTYEQYF. In DNA, the CDR3 is TGTGCCAGTAGTACCTTAGGACAGGGTACCTACGAGCAGTACTTC.